This T cell receptor beta chain was sequenced during a study of TIL therapy for anti-PD-1-resistant metastatic lung cancer. Study results and caveats: Treatment-naive, never-smoker and oncogene-addicted patients were overrepresented in this highly selected cohort.

The libraries were made with immunoSEQ v3. Sequencing depth was around 1.9 million read pairs for survey level, about 5-6.5 million for deep. Assay used: immunoSEQ multiplex PCR; TCRdb lists only in-frame clones, some missing. The data hold around 100,000 clones, with about three fifths observed a single time. As to this clone: No antigen is known for it.

With 1 base clipped from V and 3 bases from J, the junction kept 2 bases outside the gene matches. Germline V gene lookup returns CDR1 SGHTA and CDR2 FQGNSA. The CDR3 runs 14 residues. Time point specified: pre-treatment sample, taken before nivolumab and TIL therapy. Pleural nodules or supraclavicular lymph nodes made up most of the excised metastases sampled. Progressing patients received lymphodepletion, expanded TIL infusion and IL-2. The J gene is TRBJ2-5, the V gene TRBV7-2; TRBD2 aligns across 7 bases. The sequencing used tumor tissue, collected at baseline. This clonotype was obtained from a person between 30 and 79 years old with non-small cell lung cancer. The CDR3 sequence: CASSLGRGKETQYF. Written as DNA, the CDR3 is TGTGCCAGCAGCTTAGGGCGGGGGAAAGAGACCCAGTACTTC.